Presented here are 8 T cell receptor beta chains from one specimen sequenced in a study of T-cell reconstitution after alpha-beta-depleted transplantation in children. Library preparation (for TCRbeta) was performed with unique molecular identifiers. TCRdb redid the calling of the PCR reads with MiXCR, one entry per CDR3 protein. The table records about 610,000 distinct CDR3 sequences, roughly a tenth of them present only once. This material consisted of PBMCs from the stem cell graft donor, taken from the stem cell graft. These TCRs come from a human donor who donated a stem cell graft to a child with acute myeloid leukemia.

This clonotype occurred many times. The CDR3, as DNA: TGTGCCAGCAGGGTTACAGGGCTCACAGATACGCAGTATTTT. It is translated as CASRVTGLTDTQYF. V is TRBV12-3 or TRBV12-4 and J is TRBJ2-3, with a tentative D call TRBD1 (6 bases). Trimming shortened V by 6 bases and J by 2 bases, and 12 bases separated the two germline ends. The CDR3 spans 14 residues.

This chain's CDR3 is CSAQSMEYQETQYF. In DNA, the CDR3 is TGCAGTGCTCAATCGATGGAGTACCAAGAGACCCAGTACTTC. The chain is built from TRBV20-1 and TRBJ2-5; D call uncertain. The CDR3 covers 14 residues. Trimming took 5 bases from V and 0 from J, leaving 13 bases between them. CDR1 is DFQATT, CDR2 SNEGSKA, per germline (reference sequence).

This sequence joins TRBV12-3 or TRBV12-4 and TRBJ1-1; D uncertain. The CDR3 runs to 12 residues. The V and J ends lost 1 base and 4 bases respectively, with 4 bases between them. The CDR3 DNA follows: TGTGCCAGCAGTTTAGACAGCACTGAAGCTTTCTTT. It specifies CASSLDSTEAFF.

The rearrangement links TRBV20-1 to TRBJ2-3; either TRBD1 or TRBD2 may fit D (5 bases each). The CDR3 is 17 residues long. With 1 base removed from V and 1 base from J, the gap between germline ends came to 18 bases. Germline V gene data show CDR1 as DFQATT and CDR2 as SNEGSKA (reference sequence). The CDR3 is CSARGGSAIGGTDTQYF. The CDR3 DNA sequence: TGCAGTGCTAGAGGGGGGTCGGCAATCGGAGGCACAGATACGCAGTATTTT.

This clonotype was seen repeatedly, ten times or more. Germline is not matched at one junction end, which may reflect a read error. This sequence joins TRBV5-1 and TRBJ2-1, with D tentatively TRBD2 (5 bases). The CDR3 has 16 amino acids. Germline CDR1 and CDR2: SGHRS and YFSETQ. The CDR3 loop reads CASSLAGGSSYNEQFF. The DNA for the CDR3 is TGTGCCAGCAGCTTAGCAGGTGGGAGCTCCTACAATGAGCAGTTCTTC.

This clonotype appeared a few times. The chain links TRBV29-1 to TRBJ1-2; D unclear. The CDR3 is 12 amino acids. The V and J ends lost 4 bases and 3 bases respectively, with 9 bases between them. The germline CDR1 and CDR2 sequences are SQVTM and ANQGSEA. CDR3 in amino acids: CSVVVGDYGYTF. CDR3 DNA: TGCAGCGTTGTGGTCGGGGACTATGGCTACACCTTC.

About this clonotype: An end of the junction does not agree with germline; a read error may underlie this. This sequence joins TRBV27 and TRBJ2-1; the match to TRBD2 covers 11 bases. Germline V CDR1 and CDR2: MNHEY, SMNVEV (reference sequence). The CDR3 spans 13 residues. CDR3 in amino acids: CSSRASGRNEQFF. CDR3 sequence (DNA): TGTTCCAGCAGGGCTAGCGGGAGGAATGAGCAGTTCTTC.

A remark on this clonotype: Germline and junction disagree at one end, which may indicate a read error. This rearrangement joins TRBV2 to TRBJ2-1; 9 bases line up with TRBD2. The CDR3 has 18 residues. Germline V lookup: CDR1 SNHLY, CDR2 FYNNEI. The CDR3: CTSSSRRDSGRKYNEQFF. The CDR3 DNA reads as TGTACCAGCAGTTCGCGGAGGGATAGCGGGAGAAAGTACAATGAGCAGTTCTTC. Filled out from reference TRBV2 and TRBJ2-1, the complete variable domain reads EPEVTQTPSHQVTQMGQEVILRCVPISNHLYFYWYRQILGQKVEFLVSFYNNEISEKSEIFDDQFSVERPDGSNFTLKIRSTKLEDSAMYFCTSSSRRDSGRKYNEQFFGPGTRLTVL.